The 20 T cell receptor beta chains below come from one sample, sequenced in a study of beta chain features in type 1 diabetes. The entirety of the isolated RNA underwent reverse transcription, so expressed TCRB transcripts were sequenced. Sequencing was performed with immunoSEQ multiplex PCR; in TCRdb, only in-frame clones are kept and a portion is missing. The sample carries about 110,000 clones, less than 40% recorded once. Sequenced: stem cell memory CD4+ T cells from blood. The receptors were gathered from a woman younger than 35 in good health.

This clone has only a few counts. The rearrangement joins TRBV7-9 to TRBJ2-7; tentative D call: TRBD1 (5 bases). This CDR3 has 14 residues. Trimming removed 6 bases at V and 4 bases at J, with 16 bases between. Germline V lookup: CDR1 SEHNR, CDR2 FQNEAQ (reference sequence). CDR3 region: CASRAAGMVYEQYF. DNA of the CDR3: TGTGCCAGCAGAGCTGCAGGGATGGTTTACGAGCAGTACTTC.

This clone was counted between two and nine times. The chain recombines TRBV23-1 with TRBJ2-6; 10 nucleotides match TRBD1. Being an ORF, TRBV23-1 has a function that is uncertain. CDR3 length: 19 amino acids. V was pared by 4 bases and J by 0 bases, with 9 bases of the junction left unmatched. This CDR3 is CASSRSTGTGASGANVLTF. CDR3 nucleotides: TGCGCCAGCAGTCGATCGACCGGGACAGGGGCCTCTGGGGCCAACGTCCTGACTTTC.

The V call is TRBV10-3, the J call TRBJ2-7, with D possibly being TRBD2 (6 bases). Germline V gives CDR1 ENHRY, CDR2 SYGVKD. The CDR3 length is 14 residues. V was clipped by 3 bases and J by 9 bases, with 18 bases between them. The CDR3 coding sequence is TGTGCCATCAGTGATCCCACCAGAACCGGGAGGCAGTACTTC. Amino acid sequence: CAISDPTRTGRQYF.

This clone has just a few counts. This sequence joins TRBV7-2 and TRBJ2-1; D perhaps matches TRBD2 (5 bases). CDR1 is SGHTA and CDR2 is FQGNSA in the germline V gene. CDR3 size: 13 residues. Deletions cut 5 bases from V and 7 bases from J, with 12 bases between. The CDR3 sequence: CASSTRTGNEQFF. CDR3 sequence (DNA): TGTGCCAGCAGCACGCGGACGGGGAATGAGCAGTTCTTC. Complete variable domain (other parts from reference TRBV7-2 and TRBJ2-1): GAGVSQSPSNKVTEKGKDVELRCDPISGHTALYWYRQSLGQGLEFLIYFQGNSAPDKSGLPSDRFSAERTGGSVSTLTIQRTQQEDSAVYLCASSTRTGNEQFFGPGTRLTVL.

J is TRBJ2-5 and V is TRBV29-1; 8 nucleotides align to TRBD2. The J call may be incorrect, as the DNA end agrees better with TRBJ2-7. The CDR3 totals 14 residues. In germline, CDR1 is SQVTM, CDR2 ANQGSEA. Written as DNA, the CDR3 is TGCAGCGTTGAAGATGCAGCGGGAGCTCACGAGCAGTACTTC. This codes for CSVEDAAGAHEQYF.

The chain carries TRBV27 and TRBJ2-3; the D gene is possibly TRBD1 (6 bases). The germline V and J ends were trimmed by 7 bases and 4 bases, with 27 bases remaining between them. The CDR3 length is 18 residues. The germline V gene encodes CDR1 MNHEY and CDR2 SMNVEV (reference sequence). This CDR3 reads CASNPQGRIRLLPDTQYF. The CDR3 nucleotides are TGTGCCAGCAATCCTCAGGGGCGGATTAGGCTTTTGCCAGATACGCAGTATTTT.

This clone occurred a few times. This chain uses TRBV28 with TRBJ1-2; 7 positions agree with TRBD1. V lost 4 bases and J lost 6; bases outside the gene matches: 2. The CDR3 spans 12 residues. Germline loops: CDR1 MDHEN, CDR2 SYDVKM. DNA for the CDR3: TGTGCCAGCAGTTGGAGGGGGCATGGCTACACCTTC. Amino acids: CASSWRGHGYTF.

The V gene is TRBV28, the J gene TRBJ1-5; maybe TRBD1 (6 bases). V lost 6 bases and J lost 10, with 16 bases in between. Germline V gene sequence: CDR1 MDHEN, CDR2 SYDVKM. This CDR3 comprises 13 residues. The CDR3 nucleotides are TGTGCCAGCAGGTTGGGGCCAGGGGTCCCCCAGCATTTT. Translated: CASRLGPGVPQHF. Using reference TRBV28 and TRBJ1-5 for the parts outside the CDR3, the full variable domain is DVKVTQSSRYLVKRTGEKVFLECVQDMDHENMFWYRQDPGLGLRLIYFSYDVKMKEKGDIPEGYSVSREKKERFSLILESASTNQTSMYLCASRLGPGVPQHFGDGTRLSIL.

This chain uses TRBV4-1 with TRBJ2-7; the match to TRBD1 covers 9 bases. The length of the CDR3 is 17 residues. The germline V gene has CDR1 MGHRA and CDR2 YSYEKL. V trimming: 3 bases; J trimming: 0 bases; junction bases outside the gene matches: 9. DNA for the CDR3: TGCGCCAGCAGCCAGACGGAACAGGGGGCCTTCTCCTACGAGCAGTACTTC. This encodes CASSQTEQGAFSYEQYF.

The chain uses TRBV29-1 and TRBJ2-3, with 8 bases aligning to TRBD1. The CDR3 loop spans 12 amino acids. Germline CDR1 and CDR2: SQVTM and ANQGSEA. V shed 7 bases and J 6 bases; nucleotides not matched to a gene: 6. This chain's CDR3 is CSGVRGPDTQYF. CDR3 coding DNA: TGCAGCGGAGTCAGGGGGCCGGATACGCAGTATTTT.

This clone was observed a few times. This sequence joins TRBV7-2 and TRBJ2-1; TRBD1 agrees at 7 bases. Germline CDR1 and CDR2: SGHTA and FQGNSA. V shed 1 base, J shed 6 bases, and the junction held 6 bases outside the gene matches. This CDR3 is 15 amino acids long. The CDR3 is CASSLEPGGINEQFF. The CDR3 region has the DNA TGTGCCAGCAGCTTAGAGCCAGGGGGAATCAATGAGCAGTTCTTC.

The chain carries TRBV7-2 and TRBJ1-1; 8 nucleotides match TRBD1. Germline loops: CDR1 SGHTA, CDR2 FQGNSA. The trim removed 5 bases at V and 9 bases at J, leaving 14 bases unmatched. The CDR3 is 15 residues long. This chain's CDR3 is CASSQTPVGTGKAFF. The CDR3 nucleotides are TGTGCCAGCAGCCAAACCCCGGTAGGGACAGGCAAAGCTTTCTTT. Looking up the rest from reference TRBV7-2 and TRBJ1-1 gives the full variable domain: GAGVSQSPSNKVTEKGKDVELRCDPISGHTALYWYRQSLGQGLEFLIYFQGNSAPDKSGLPSDRFSAERTGGSVSTLTIQRTQQEDSAVYLCASSQTPVGTGKAFFGQGTRLTVV.

The sample holds a few counts of this clone. The genes are TRBV28 and TRBJ1-5, with TRBD1 matching 7 bases. From germline, CDR1 is MDHEN and CDR2 SYDVKM. V was clipped by 4 bases and J by 2 bases; unmatched bases: 8. CDR3 length equals 16 residues. The CDR3 spells CASSSGQGVRNQPQHF. The CDR3 nucleotides are TGTGCCAGCAGTTCAGGGCAGGGGGTGCGCAATCAGCCCCAGCATTTT.

The chain combines TRBV7-8 with TRBJ2-4, with 7 bases identical to TRBD2. Trimming at V came to 1 base and at J to 8 bases, leaving 2 bases not matched to a gene. This CDR3 has 13 residues. Looked up from germline, CDR1 is SGHVS and CDR2 is FQNEAQ. The CDR3 spells CASSLGGRDIQYF. The CDR3 DNA reads TGTGCCAGCAGCTTAGGAGGGAGGGACATTCAGTACTTC.

CDR3 residues: CASSLDPGFWEQYF. CDR3 nucleotides: TGTGCCAGCAGCTTAGATCCGGGGTTCTGGGAGCAGTACTTC. This rearrangement joins TRBV7-2 to TRBJ2-7; D possibly corresponds to TRBD2 (5 bases). V gave up 1 base and J gave up 7 bases, with 14 bases separating them. There are 14 residues in the CDR3. Germline V gene data show CDR1 as SGHTA and CDR2 as FQGNSA. The full variable domain, with the rest looked up from reference TRBV7-2 and TRBJ2-7, is GAGVSQSPSNKVTEKGKDVELRCDPISGHTALYWYRQSLGQGLEFLIYFQGNSAPDKSGLPSDRFSAERTGGSVSTLTIQRTQQEDSAVYLCASSLDPGFWEQYFGPGTRLTVT.

The J gene is TRBJ2-7, the V gene TRBV25-1; 8 bases line up with TRBD1. J was trimmed by 4 bases and V by 4 bases; bases with no gene match: 9. There are 15 residues in the CDR3. Germline V gene sequence: CDR1 MGHDK, CDR2 SYGVNS. This chain's CDR3 is CASSAYRDRLYEQYF. CDR3 sequence (DNA): TGTGCCAGCAGTGCCTACCGGGACAGGCTTTACGAGCAGTACTTC.

This clone was observed a few times. J is TRBJ1-1 and V is TRBV28; TRBD1 agrees at 9 bases. The V gene end was trimmed by 6 bases and the J gene end by 1 base; junction bases not matched to a gene: 3. This CDR3 is 14 amino acids long. Germline-derived CDR1 and CDR2 are MDHEN and SYDVKM. Here the CDR3 DNA reads TGTGCCAGCAGCCCGGGACAGGGGAACACTGAAGCTTTCTTT. Translated, it gives CASSPGQGNTEAFF.

This clone was counted a few times. J is TRBJ1-1 and V is TRBV5-6; TRBD1 matches 11 bases. Trimming took 4 bases from V and 5 from J; bases not matched to a gene: 10. This CDR3 is built from 16 residues. The V gene's germline CDR1 is SGHDT and CDR2 YYEEEE. Here the CDR3 DNA reads TGTGCCAGCAGCACGAGGGACAGGGGGACTCGTACTGAAGCTTTCTTT. Residues: CASSTRDRGTRTEAFF.

CDR3 in DNA: TGTGCCAGTAGTATAACCGGGGGGGGTGAGCAGTTCTTC. Translation gives CASSITGGGEQFF. The chain recombines TRBV19 with TRBJ2-1; the match to TRBD2 covers 8 bases. V trimming: 2 bases; J trimming: 9 bases; junction bases outside the gene matches: 3. The germline V gene has CDR1 LNHDA and CDR2 SQIVND (reference sequence). The CDR3 spans 13 residues.

The V gene is TRBV28, the J gene TRBJ1-5, with 12 positions matching TRBD1. Germline V lookup: CDR1 MDHEN, CDR2 SYDVKM. J lost 6 bases, V lost 6 bases, and 9 bases had no gene match. CDR3 length equals 16 residues. CDR3 DNA sequence: TGTGCCAGCAGCCCGCGGGACAGGGGGCAGGGTCAGCCCCAGCATTTT. This translates into CASSPRDRGQGQPQHF.